These 31 T cell receptor beta chains share one sample of origin, sequenced in a study of identical twins. TCRdb re-derived calls from the 5' RACE reads in MiXCR, one entry per CDR3 protein. The sample lists nearly 650,000 distinct CDR3 sequences; 7% to 7.5% were seen once. The same sample was also used in a study of yellow fever vaccine responses in identical twins.

What was sequenced was PBMCs. Receptors originate from a woman aged 18 to 35 in good health.

Points on this clonotype: One end of the junction is discordant with germline, which a read error may explain. This rearrangement joins TRBV25-1 to TRBJ1-2, with D unresolved. This CDR3 is built from 13 residues. Germline CDR1 is MGHDK and CDR2 is SYGVNS. CDR3 sequence reads: CASREEWGSGYNF. As DNA, the CDR3 is TGTGCCAGCAGGGAAGAATGGGGATCTGGCTACAACTTC.

This chain joins TRBV7-9 and TRBJ2-1, with 11 positions matching TRBD2. V trimming: 5 bases; J trimming: 8 bases; junction bases outside the gene matches: 8. CDR3 length: 15 residues. Germline loops: CDR1 SEHNR, CDR2 FQNEAQ (reference sequence). The CDR3 bases are TGTGCCAGCAGCGGGGTTAGCGGGGGGGACGATGAGCAGTTCTTC. Protein: CASSGVSGGDDEQFF.

In this sample, this clonotype turned up many times. The gene calls are TRBV14 and TRBJ1-1, with D possibly TRBD1 on 5 matching bases. CDR3 length: 15 residues. V shed 4 bases and J shed 2 bases, with 14 bases lying between them. The germline gives CDR1 SGHDN, CDR2 FVKESK. For the CDR3, the DNA is TGTGCCAGCAGCCTTTTTATGACAGCCAACACTGAAGCTTTCTTT. This gives the protein CASSLFMTANTEAFF.

The chain recombines TRBV11-2 with TRBJ2-1, with TRBD2 as a possible D gene (6 bases). The CDR3 has 15 amino acids. The germline V and J ends were trimmed by 1 base and 6 bases, with 13 bases remaining between them. CDR1 and CDR2 from the germline V gene are SGHAT and FQNNGV. The CDR3 region is CASSLGGLGGNEQFF. The CDR3 coding sequence is TGTGCCAGCAGCTTAGGGGGTCTCGGGGGCAATGAGCAGTTCTTC.

This chain uses TRBV6-5 with TRBJ2-3; possible D gene TRBD1, 5 bases. Germline CDR1 MNHEY, CDR2 SVGAGI. Trimming stripped 0 bases from V and 2 bases from J, with 9 bases between. The length of the CDR3 is 15 residues. DNA for the CDR3: TGTGCCAGCAGTTACTCTCCGGACACCACAGATACGCAGTATTTT. Its protein product is CASSYSPDTTDTQYF.

In its sample, this clonotype was seen many times. The rearrangement joins TRBV11-3 to TRBJ2-5, with D possibly matching TRBD1 (5 bases). The CDR3 length is 13 residues. Germline values: CDR1 SGHNT, CDR2 YENEEA. V was clipped by 0 bases and J by 13 bases, with 15 bases between them. The CDR3 DNA reads as TGTGCCAGCAGCTTAGATTTGCAAGGGGCGCTGTACTTC. Residues: CASSLDLQGALYF.

In this sample, this clonotype turned up a few times. The rearrangement uses TRBV12-3 or TRBV12-4 and TRBJ1-4, with a possible D match to TRBD1 (6 bases). The CDR3 spans 13 residues. The germline V and J ends were trimmed by 4 bases and 8 bases, with 11 bases remaining between them. CDR3 sequence reads: CASSSDSLEKLFF. The CDR3 DNA reads TGTGCCAGCAGTTCGGACAGTTTAGAAAAACTGTTTTTT.

This clonotype was observed at least ten times. The chain recombines TRBV28 with TRBJ2-3; 7 bases agree with TRBD2. The CDR3 loop spans 16 amino acids. Losses at the gene ends were 3 bases for V and 0 bases for J; bases not matched to a gene: 6. Germline V lookup: CDR1 MDHEN, CDR2 SYDVKM. The CDR3 loop reads CASSFSLGLSTDTQYF. As DNA, the CDR3 is TGTGCCAGCAGTTTTAGTTTGGGACTAAGCACAGATACGCAGTATTTT.

In this sample, this clonotype turned up a few times. The CDR3 coding sequence is TGTGCCAGCAGCAGAACACTCATGGGACACCACACAGATACGCAGTATTTT. It is translated as CASSRTLMGHHTDTQYF. The rearrangement uses TRBV21-1 and TRBJ2-3; the D call TRBD1 from the table was never checked on the DNA. TRBV21-1 constitutes a pseudogene. The CDR3 consists of 17 residues.

This clonotype was seen a few times. The chain couples TRBV27 to TRBJ1-2; TRBD1 is a possible D gene (6 bases). The length of the CDR3 is 13 residues. Germline V gene data show CDR1 as MNHEY and CDR2 as SMNVEV (reference sequence). Trimming removed 4 bases from V and 4 bases from J, with 10 bases in between. CDR3 in DNA: TGTGCCAGCAGTTCAGGGGTCTTCTATGGCTACACCTTC. This codes for CASSSGVFYGYTF.

This clonotype was observed at least ten times. This chain links TRBV9 with TRBJ2-2; D not resolved. V was pared by 1 base and J by 1 base, with 2 bases between. Germline lookup yields CDR1 SGDLS and CDR2 YYNGEE. The CDR3 spans 13 residues. The CDR3 region has the DNA TGTGCCAGCAGCGTATGGAACACCGGGGAGCTGTTTTTT. Protein product: CASSVWNTGELFF.

This clonotype has more than one count but fewer than ten. The rearrangement links TRBV28 to TRBJ1-5; perhaps TRBD1 as D (6 bases). V lost 6 bases, J lost 5 bases, and 11 bases lay in between. Germline V gives CDR1 MDHEN, CDR2 SYDVKM. CDR3 length: 13 amino acids. The DNA for the CDR3 is TGTGCCAGCAGGTCCCAGGGGTATCAGCCCCAGCATTTT. Protein sequence: CASRSQGYQPQHF.

This clonotype was seen more than once but under ten times. The CDR3 loop reads CASSQGPGNQPQHF. The CDR3 DNA follows: TGTGCCAGCAGCCAAGGGCCGGGGAATCAGCCCCAGCATTTT. V and J are TRBV3-1 and TRBJ1-5; unclear D gene. This CDR3 is built from 14 residues. Germline CDR1 LGHDT, CDR2 YNNKEL (reference sequence). Trimming pared 1 base from V and 4 bases from J, leaving 8 bases between.

The chain recombines TRBV10-1 with TRBJ2-2; D unresolved. Trimming took 4 bases from V and 0 from J, leaving 3 bases between them. Germline assignment: CDR1 WNHNN and CDR2 SYGVQD (reference sequence). This CDR3 contains 13 residues. The CDR3 DNA reads as TGCGCCAGCAGTGCGGCGAACACCGGGGAGCTGTTTTTT. This codes for CASSAANTGELFF.

The V gene is TRBV20-1, the J gene TRBJ2-5; 12 bases are shared with TRBD2. V lost 1 base to trimming and J lost 5 bases; unmatched junction nucleotides: 5. There are 15 residues in the CDR3. CDR1 is DFQATT, CDR2 SNEGSKA, per germline (reference sequence). The CDR3 region has the DNA TGCAGTGCTAGAGCCCCGACTAGCGGGAGCGAGACCCAGTACTTC. This encodes CSARAPTSGSETQYF.

The chain carries TRBV10-1 and TRBJ1-2, with 10 bases lining up with TRBD1. The CDR3 is made up of 14 amino acids. J lost 0 bases, V lost 11 bases, and 6 bases had no gene match. Germline V CDR1 and CDR2: WNHNN, SYGVQD (reference sequence). This chain's CDR3 is CAPGQGGSNYGYTF. CDR3 in DNA: TGCGCCCCCGGACAGGGGGGTTCTAACTATGGCTACACCTTC.

In its sample, this clonotype was seen once. This chain connects TRBV18 to TRBJ2-1, with 11 bases fitting TRBD2. This CDR3 is 15 amino acids long. Trimming at V came to 2 bases and at J to 4 bases, leaving 1 base not matched to a gene. Germline CDR1 KGHSH, CDR2 LQKENI. The CDR3 protein is CASSPASGGYNEQFF. CDR3 bases: TGTGCCAGCTCACCAGCTAGCGGGGGGTACAATGAGCAGTTCTTC.

The chain combines TRBV15 with TRBJ2-5; D not certain. Trimming left V 0 bases short and J 1 base short, with 0 bases between. The CDR3 spans 12 residues. In germline, CDR1 is LNHNV, CDR2 YYDKDF (reference sequence). The CDR3 DNA reads as TGTGCCACCAGCAGAGACCAAGAGACCCAGTACTTC. It encodes CATSRDQETQYF.

This rearrangement joins TRBV27 to TRBJ2-7, with a weak D call TRBD2 (6 bases). Germline V gene data show CDR1 as MNHEY and CDR2 as SMNVEV (reference sequence). Trimming shortened V by 5 bases and J by 4 bases, and 12 bases separated the two germline ends. The CDR3 spans 13 residues. In DNA form, the CDR3 reads TGTGCCAGCAGTCCTGCGGGGCAATACGAGCAGTACGTC. It codes for CASSPAGQYEQYV.

The chain joins TRBV28 to TRBJ1-5; no reliable D call. V lost 5 bases and J 5 bases, leaving 10 bases between the germline ends. This CDR3 is built from 13 residues. CDR1 is MDHEN and CDR2 is SYDVKM in the germline V gene. The DNA for the CDR3 is TGTGCCAGCAGTCCCACCCTATATCAGCCCCAGCATTTT. Translating gives CASSPTLYQPQHF.

The V gene is TRBV4-1, the J gene TRBJ1-5; D call uncertain. This CDR3 contains 14 residues. Looked up from germline, CDR1 is MGHRA and CDR2 is YSYEKL. Trimming took 0 bases from V and 9 from J, leaving 12 bases between them. In nucleotides, the CDR3 is TGCGCCAGCAGCCAAGATGGGGAGGTCCGGCCCCAGCATTTT. This translates into CASSQDGEVRPQHF.

In this sample, this clonotype turned up many times. This chain links TRBV5-1 with TRBJ2-6; tentatively, D is TRBD1 (5 bases). This CDR3 is 19 amino acids long. V was shortened by 3 bases and J by 0 bases, with 19 bases between the two germline ends. The germline CDR1 and CDR2 sequences are SGHRS and YFSETQ. The CDR3 sequence: CASSSKVDSKSSGANVLTF. The CDR3, as DNA: TGCGCCAGCAGCTCTAAAGTCGACAGTAAGAGCTCTGGGGCCAACGTCCTGACTTTC.

The chain carries TRBV29-1 and TRBJ1-6, with a weak D call TRBD1 (6 bases). CDR3 length: 14 amino acids. The germline V gene has CDR1 SQVTM and CDR2 ANQGSEA. The V gene lost 5 bases and the J gene lost 9 bases, with 17 bases spanning the gap. The CDR3 loop is CSVMDSLVGSPLHF. CDR3 DNA sequence: TGCAGCGTTATGGACAGCTTGGTTGGTTCACCCCTCCACTTT. The full variable domain, rest sourced from reference TRBV29-1 and TRBJ1-6, is SAVISQKPSRDICQRGTSLTIQCQVDSQVTMMFWYRQQPGQSLTLIATANQGSEATYESGFVIDKFPISRPNLTFSTLTVSNMSPEDSSIYLCSVMDSLVGSPLHFGNGTRLTVT.

This clonotype appeared a few times. The rearrangement uses TRBV5-1 and TRBJ1-5; TRBD1 matches 7 bases. V dropped 0 bases and J dropped 2; count of bases not matched to a gene: 5. Looked up from germline, CDR1 is SGHRS and CDR2 is YFSETQ. The CDR3 is 16 amino acids. CDR3 region: CASSLGQGNGNQPQHF. The CDR3 nucleotides read TGCGCCAGCAGCTTGGGACAGGGTAACGGCAATCAGCCCCAGCATTTT.

This clonotype was picked up many times. The chain joins TRBV6-5 to TRBJ2-7; D gene uncertain. CDR3 length: 11 residues. In germline, CDR1 is MNHEY, CDR2 SVGAGI. With 6 bases removed from V and 4 bases from J, the gap between germline ends came to 7 bases. The CDR3 DNA sequence: TGTGCCAGCAGCAGTTGGTACGAGCAGTACTTC. It is translated as CASSSWYEQYF.

This clonotype came up many times. The V and J genes are TRBV3-1 and TRBJ2-3, with 7 bases fitting TRBD2. The CDR3 runs to 11 residues. V dropped 2 bases and J dropped 11; count of bases not matched to a gene: 1. Per the germline V gene, CDR1 is LGHDT and CDR2 is YNNKEL (reference sequence). CDR3 sequence (DNA): TGTGCCAGCAGCCAAAGCGGGGTGCAGTATTTT. Its translation is CASSQSGVQYF.

This clonotype was recorded a few times. The J gene is TRBJ1-1, the V gene TRBV9; D call uncertain. The germline CDR1 and CDR2 sequences are SGDLS and YYNGEE. The CDR3 runs to 15 residues. The V and J ends lost 0 bases and 0 bases respectively, with 9 bases between them. CDR3 region: CASSVGAEMNTEAFF. The CDR3 DNA is TGTGCCAGCAGCGTAGGGGCAGAGATGAACACTGAAGCTTTCTTT. The full variable domain, rest sourced from reference TRBV9 and TRBJ1-1, is DSGVTQTPKHLITATGQRVTLRCSPRSGDLSVYWYQQSLDQGLQFLIQYYNGEERAKGNILERFSAQQFPDLHSELNLSSLELGDSALYFCASSVGAEMNTEAFFGQGTRLTVV.

On this clonotype itself: A single base separates this from a much larger clone, so it may be a read error. V and J are TRBV27 and TRBJ2-7, with 10 bases identical to TRBD2. The CDR3 is 14 amino acids. J was trimmed by 2 bases and V by 6 bases; bases with no gene match: 4. Germline CDR1 and CDR2: MNHEY and SMNVEV (reference sequence). The CDR3 sequence: CASSQTSGPYEQYF. In nucleotides, the CDR3 is TGTGCCAGCAGCCAGACTAGCGGGCCCTACGAGCAGTACTTC.

The chain combines TRBV6-1 with TRBJ1-6; tentatively, D is TRBD1 (6 bases). Germline-derived CDR1 and CDR2 are MNHNS and SASEGT. The V end was cut by 6 bases, the J end by 6 bases, with 21 bases between. The CDR3 runs 17 residues. The CDR3 loop reads CASRREVGGAGNSPLHF. The DNA of the CDR3 is TGTGCCAGCAGACGAGAGGTTGGGGGCGCCGGTAATTCACCCCTCCACTTT.

This clonotype was counted only a few times. The chain combines TRBV4-2 with TRBJ2-5; D uncertain. Looked up from germline, CDR1 is LGHNA and CDR2 is YNFKEQ. The CDR3 covers 13 residues. Trimming removed 1 base at V and 5 bases at J, with 8 bases between. The CDR3 nucleotides read TGTGCCAGCAGCCAAGGGTTTGGGGAGACCCAGTACTTC. This translates into CASSQGFGETQYF.

At least ten counts were recorded for this clonotype. This chain uses TRBV5-1 with TRBJ2-7; D gene unclear. Looked up from germline, CDR1 is SGHRS and CDR2 is YFSETQ. This CDR3 has 16 amino acids. With 2 bases removed from V and 0 bases from J, the gap between germline ends came to 15 bases. CDR3 DNA sequence: TGCGCCAGCAGCTTCGCGGCTACGCAAAGCTCCTACGAGCAGTACTTC. Protein product: CASSFAATQSSYEQYF.